Each of the 10 T cell receptor beta chains below was sequenced from the same sample in a study of blood T cell repertoires in COVID-19. Sequencing was performed with immunoSEQ multiplex PCR; in TCRdb, only in-frame clones are kept and a portion is missing. The sample has roughly 230,000 clones, just under 85% seen once; the top ten hold 5% to 7%. Sequencing was performed on peripheral blood. The receptors originated from a woman aged 55-69 years with active or convalescent COVID-19.

The rearrangement uses TRBV24-1 and TRBJ1-1, with 7 bases matching TRBD1. The V segment lost 2 bases and the J segment 5 bases; nucleotides outside the gene matches: 7. The germline V gene has CDR1 KGHDR and CDR2 SFDVKD. The CDR3 is made up of 15 amino acids. The chain's CDR3 is CATSDSRGVRTEAFF. The CDR3 DNA follows: TGTGCCACCAGTGATTCCAGGGGGGTGCGAACTGAAGCTTTCTTT.

This clone was recorded once. The J gene is TRBJ1-1, the V gene TRBV3-1 (or the pseudogene TRBV3-2); a possible D gene is TRBD1 (5 bases). Germline V gives CDR1 LGHDT, CDR2 YNNKEL (reference sequence). Trimming pared 4 bases from V and 1 base from J, leaving 10 bases between. This CDR3 has 14 amino acids. The CDR3 coding sequence is TGTGCCAGCAGCCTAACCGACAGGAACACTGAAGCTTTCTTT. Residues: CASSLTDRNTEAFF.

The table lists this clone with a count of one. This chain joins TRBV9 and TRBJ2-1; a weak D match, TRBD2 (6 bases). This CDR3 spans 13 amino acids. From germline, CDR1 is SGDLS and CDR2 YYNGEE. V was shortened by 0 bases and J by 8 bases, with 9 bases between the two germline ends. CDR3 residues: CASSVAGTDEQFF. CDR3 nucleotides: TGTGCCAGCAGCGTAGCGGGGACTGATGAGCAGTTCTTC.

For this clone: One end of the junction does not line up with germline, which may come from a read error. The J gene is TRBJ2-5, the V gene TRBV7-7, with 9 nucleotides matching TRBD1. Germline lookup yields CDR1 SSHAT and CDR2 FNYEAQ (reference sequence). The CDR3 length is 16 residues. CDR3 nucleotide sequence: TGTGCTAGCAGCCCAGGGACAGGGAATCGGGGAGAGACCCAGTACTTC. The encoded protein is CASSPGTGNRGETQYF.

This clone was seen once. The V gene is TRBV18, the J gene TRBJ1-2; no clear D. The germline V and J ends were trimmed by 2 bases and 2 bases, with 12 bases remaining between them. Germline loops: CDR1 KGHSH, CDR2 LQKENI. The CDR3 covers 15 residues. The CDR3 sequence is CASSPEMTGNYGYTF. CDR3 sequence (DNA): TGTGCCAGCTCACCAGAGATGACGGGGAACTATGGCTACACCTTC.

The gene calls are TRBV6-5 and TRBJ1-1; no firm D call. The length of the CDR3 is 16 residues. V lost 2 bases and J 4 bases, leaving 17 bases between the germline ends. The germline gives CDR1 MNHEY, CDR2 SVGAGI. The CDR3 loop is CASSYPSQAGGTEAFF. Here the CDR3 DNA reads TGTGCCAGCAGTTACCCGAGTCAGGCAGGAGGCACTGAAGCTTTCTTT.

This clone was seen only once. The chain joins TRBV5-1 to TRBJ2-1, with TRBD2 matching over 12 bases. CDR3 length: 18 amino acids. Trimming removed 4 bases from V and 0 bases from J; junction bases left unmatched: 8. Germline-derived CDR1 and CDR2 are SGHRS and YFSETQ. CDR3 protein: CASSTGLAGLSSYNEQFF. The CDR3 DNA reads as TGCGCCAGCAGCACAGGACTAGCGGGGTTAAGCTCCTACAATGAGCAGTTCTTC.

The V and J genes are TRBV3-1 (or the pseudogene TRBV3-2) and TRBJ1-2; 7 bases align to TRBD1. Trimming at V came to 2 bases and at J to 4 bases, leaving 13 bases not matched to a gene. Germline loops: CDR1 LGHDT, CDR2 YNNKEL (reference sequence). This CDR3 contains 17 residues. The CDR3 protein is CASSQYRQGRVVYGYTF. DNA of the CDR3: TGTGCCAGCAGCCAATACAGACAGGGTCGAGTAGTCTATGGCTACACCTTC.

This CDR3 is CASSLYSGTGDNYGYTF. The CDR3 DNA reads TGTGCCAGCAGTTTGTACTCCGGGACAGGAGACAACTATGGCTACACCTTC. V gene TRBV28 combines with J gene TRBJ1-2, with 8 positions matching TRBD1. J was trimmed by 2 bases and V by 3 bases; bases with no gene match: 11. Germline V gene data show CDR1 as MDHEN and CDR2 as SYDVKM. CDR3 size: 17 residues.

This chain links TRBV10-3 with TRBJ1-6; TRBD1 agrees at 7 bases. V was pared by 3 bases and J by 5 bases, with 4 bases of the junction left unmatched. Per the germline V gene, CDR1 is ENHRY and CDR2 is SYGVKD. There are 15 residues in the CDR3. The DNA for the CDR3 is TGTGCCATCAGTGACCGAGACAGGGATAATTCACCCCTCCACTTT. This gives the protein CAISDRDRDNSPLHF.